A single sample gave rise to the 8 T cell receptor beta chains below, sequenced in a study of blood T cell repertoires in COVID-19. Profiled with immunoSEQ multiplex PCR; TCRdb holds only in-frame clones, not every one. The sample carries 30,000 to 40,000 clones, around 87% recorded once. Sequenced material: peripheral blood. These TCRs come from a man aged 55 to 70 with active COVID-19.

The rearrangement joins TRBV24-1 to TRBJ2-5; 10 bases are shared with TRBD2. The CDR3 length is 16 residues. Germline CDR1 reads KGHDR; CDR2 reads SFDVKD. Losses at the gene ends were 4 bases for V and 2 bases for J; bases not matched to a gene: 6. The chain's CDR3 is CATSDPGLAEQETQYF. The CDR3 nucleotides are TGTGCCACCAGTGACCCCGGACTAGCGGAACAAGAGACCCAGTACTTC.

The V and J genes are TRBV4-1 and TRBJ2-1, with 10 bases fitting TRBD2. Trimming at V came to 0 bases and at J to 7 bases, leaving 12 bases not matched to a gene. Germline lookup yields CDR1 MGHRA and CDR2 YSYEKL. CDR3 length equals 18 residues. In DNA, the CDR3 is TGCGCCAGCAGCCAAGAGGGGCCTAGCGGGAGTCCTGGGAATGAGCAGTTCTTC. Protein: CASSQEGPSGSPGNEQFF.

This sequence joins TRBV20-1 and TRBJ1-1; D is unclear. CDR1 and CDR2 from the germline V gene are DFQATT and SNEGSKA (reference sequence). The CDR3 has 13 amino acids. V shed 3 bases and J shed 2 bases, with 10 bases lying between them. The CDR3 DNA reads as TGCAGTGCTAGTGCCGGTTTTAACACTGAAGCTTTCTTT. It translates to CSASAGFNTEAFF.

The chain carries TRBV3-1 (or the pseudogene TRBV3-2) and TRBJ2-1; unclear D gene. CDR1 is LGHDT and CDR2 is YNNKEL in the germline V gene (reference sequence). Trimming removed 0 bases from V and 12 bases from J, with 6 bases in between. This CDR3 has 11 residues. CDR3 bases: TGTGCCAGCAGCCAAGATCGGGTGCAGTTCTTC. It codes for CASSQDRVQFF.

The chain carries TRBV5-6 and TRBJ1-2; D call uncertain. The CDR3 spans 14 residues. Trimming pared 0 bases from V and 4 bases from J, leaving 10 bases between. The germline gives CDR1 SGHDT, CDR2 YYEEEE. CDR3 coding DNA: TGTGCCAGCAGCTTGGGTCTAACCCGCTATGGCTACACCTTC. Translated, it gives CASSLGLTRYGYTF. Variable domain in full (rest from reference TRBV5-6 and TRBJ1-2): DAGVTQSPTHLIKTRGQQVTLRCSPKSGHDTVSWYQQALGQGPQFIFQYYEEEERQRGNFPDRFSGHQFPNYSSELNVNALLLGDSALYLCASSLGLTRYGYTFGSGTRLTVV.

The V gene is TRBV7-9, the J gene TRBJ2-3; tentative D call: TRBD1 (6 bases). Germline lookup yields CDR1 SEHNR and CDR2 FQNEAQ (reference sequence). CDR3 size: 11 residues. The V end lost 4 bases, the J end lost 14 bases, and 13 bases lay between the germline ends. This CDR3 reads CASSSGTRGYF. CDR3 bases: TGTGCCAGCAGCTCCGGGACACGAGGGTATTTT.

This chain links TRBV4-3 with TRBJ2-7; D is perhaps TRBD1 (6 bases). The CDR3 is 17 amino acids. Germline V gene sequence: CDR1 LGHNA, CDR2 YSLEER. V lost 0 bases and J 0 bases, leaving 15 bases between the germline ends. The DNA of the CDR3 is TGCGCCAGCAGCCAAGAGTACGGGACACCTGACTCCTACGAGCAGTACTTC. Amino acid sequence: CASSQEYGTPDSYEQYF.

The chain employs TRBV2 and TRBJ1-1; TRBD1 might be the D (5 bases). The CDR3 loop spans 14 amino acids. V lost 7 bases, J lost 8 bases, and 20 bases lay in between. Germline assignment: CDR1 SNHLY and CDR2 FYNNEI. Written as DNA, the CDR3 is TGTGCCAGCACCCGAAGGCAGGGTTCTTGGGAAGCTTTCTTT. This translates into CASTRRQGSWEAFF.